The 10 T cell receptor beta chains presented below share a single source sample, sequenced in a study of blood T cells in healthy people across ages. The use of a sample-barcoded 5' primer and a J-beta primer mix characterized a second PCR of about 7 to 12 cycles. TCRdb recomputed calls from the 5' RACE reads with MiXCR, one row per CDR3 protein. The sample carries about 640,000 distinct CDR3 sequences, 58% recorded once. The sequenced sample was blood. The source of these receptors is a man between 60 and 75 years old in good health.

This chain joins TRBV25-1 and TRBJ1-5, with a weak D call TRBD1 (6 bases). From germline, CDR1 is MGHDK and CDR2 SYGVNS. Between the trimmed V and J ends, which lost 2 bases and 7 bases, there was a span of 12 bases. This CDR3 is 14 amino acids long. The CDR3 DNA reads as TGTGCCAGCAGTGAAGTCAGGGGTCACCAGCCCCAGCATTTT. This translates into CASSEVRGHQPQHF.

The V call is TRBV29-1, the J call TRBJ2-1, with D perhaps matching TRBD1 or TRBD2 (7 bases each). Trimming shortened V by 0 bases and J by 7 bases, and 13 bases separated the two germline ends. The CDR3 is made up of 14 amino acids. Germline V CDR1 and CDR2: SQVTM, ANQGSEA. For the CDR3, the DNA is TGCAGCGTTGAAGATCAGGGGGGGTGGAATGAGCAGTTCTTC. It encodes CSVEDQGGWNEQFF.

V gene TRBV7-9 combines with J gene TRBJ2-1, with 8 positions matching TRBD1. The trim removed 8 bases at V and 6 bases at J, leaving 12 bases unmatched. The CDR3 runs 15 residues. CDR1 is SEHNR, CDR2 FQNEAQ, per germline (reference sequence). The CDR3 reads CASGQGAHLGNEQFF. The CDR3 coding sequence is TGTGCCAGCGGCCAGGGGGCCCATTTGGGCAATGAGCAGTTCTTC. The variable domain in full, with the rest retrieved from reference TRBV7-9 and TRBJ2-1, is DTGVSQNPRHKITKRGQNVTFRCDPISEHNRLYWYRQTLGQGPEFLTYFQNEAQLEKSRLLSDRFSAERPKGSFSTLEIQRTEQGDSAMYLCASGQGAHLGNEQFFGPGTRLTVL.

V is TRBV7-2 and J is TRBJ1-1; possible D gene TRBD1, 5 bases. The V gene's germline CDR1 is SGHTA and CDR2 FQGNSA. The CDR3 totals 12 residues. V lost 5 bases, J lost 8 bases, and 12 bases lay in between. Here the CDR3 DNA reads TGTGCCAGCAGCGTTTTTGGGGGAGAAGCTTTCTTT. It encodes CASSVFGGEAFF. Supplemented by reference TRBV7-2 and TRBJ1-1, the full variable domain reads GAGVSQSPSNKVTEKGKDVELRCDPISGHTALYWYRQSLGQGLEFLIYFQGNSAPDKSGLPSDRFSAERTGGSVSTLTIQRTQQEDSAVYLCASSVFGGEAFFGQGTRLTVV.

The CDR3 coding sequence is TGTGCCAGCGGACTAGCGGGGGGCGGGAAGACCCAGTACTTC. The encoded protein is CASGLAGGGKTQYF. The chain couples TRBV12-3 or TRBV12-4 to TRBJ2-5; 14 bases map to TRBD2. Germline trimming cut 8 bases from V and 6 bases from J; bases unmatched to any gene: 5. CDR3 length equals 14 residues.

The rearrangement joins TRBV7-9 to TRBJ2-6; the match to TRBD1 covers 7 bases. The germline CDR1 and CDR2 sequences are SEHNR and FQNEAQ (reference sequence). After removal of 5 bases from V and 0 bases from J, the junction contained 13 bases not matched to a gene. The CDR3 consists of 19 residues. As DNA, the CDR3 is TGTGCCAGCAGCCCGCGGACAGGCCTATCTAGCTCTGGGGCCAACGTCCTGACTTTC. Amino acids: CASSPRTGLSSSGANVLTF.

Only one count was recorded for this clonotype. An end of the junction differs from the germline gene, which may be a read error. The rearrangement joins TRBV20-1 to TRBJ2-5; TRBD2 matches 7 bases. The end of the DNA is better explained by TRBJ2-7, so the J call may be wrong. This CDR3 contains 14 residues. The germline CDR1 and CDR2 sequences are DFQATT and SNEGSKA (reference sequence). The CDR3 sequence is CSTRAPIGGYEQYF. CDR3 DNA: TGCAGTACTAGAGCCCCCATCGGGGGGTACGAGCAGTACTTC.

The chain is built from TRBV6-5 and TRBJ2-7; D remains unclear. The DNA end favors TRBJ2-5, so the J call may be wrong. The CDR3 has 15 residues. CDR1 and CDR2 from the germline V gene are MNHEY and SVGAGI. CDR3 DNA sequence: TGTGCCAGCAGTTACTCAGGAAGGGTCCAAGAGACCCAGTACTTC. Translating gives CASSYSGRVQETQYF.

This sequence joins TRBV24-1 and TRBJ2-2, with D perhaps matching TRBD1 or TRBD2 (5 bases each). The CDR3 runs to 14 residues. Germline CDR1 reads KGHDR; CDR2 reads SFDVKD. Trimming removed 6 bases at V and 5 bases at J, with 12 bases between. The CDR3 DNA follows: TGTGCCACCAGTTCGCCGTGGGGGACCGGGGAGCTGTTTTTT. Residues: CATSSPWGTGELFF.

The chain employs TRBV20-1 and TRBJ2-3; TRBD1 is a possible D gene (5 bases). Deletions cut 4 bases from V and 2 bases from J, with 13 bases between. The CDR3 has 14 amino acids. CDR1 DFQATT and CDR2 SNEGSKA come from the germline V gene (reference sequence). The DNA of the CDR3 is TGCAGTGCTAAGGGGCAGCTTGCCACAGATACGCAGTATTTT. Its protein is CSAKGQLATDTQYF.